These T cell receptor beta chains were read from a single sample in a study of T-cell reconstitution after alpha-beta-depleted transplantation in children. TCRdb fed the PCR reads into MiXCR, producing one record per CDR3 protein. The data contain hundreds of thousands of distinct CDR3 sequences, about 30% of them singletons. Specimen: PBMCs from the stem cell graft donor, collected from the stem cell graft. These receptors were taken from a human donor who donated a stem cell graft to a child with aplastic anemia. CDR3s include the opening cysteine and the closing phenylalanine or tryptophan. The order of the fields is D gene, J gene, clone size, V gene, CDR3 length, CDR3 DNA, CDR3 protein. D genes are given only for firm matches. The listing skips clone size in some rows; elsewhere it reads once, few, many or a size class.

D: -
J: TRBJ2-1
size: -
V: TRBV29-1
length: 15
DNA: TGCAGCGTTGAGGCGGTCCGAAGCTCCTACAATGAGCAGTTCTTC
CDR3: CSVEAVRSSYNEQFF

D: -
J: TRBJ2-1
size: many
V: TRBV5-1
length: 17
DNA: TGCGCCAGCAGCTTGTCGGGGGTTGATAGCTCCTACAATGAGCAGTTCTTC
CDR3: CASSLSGVDSSYNEQFF

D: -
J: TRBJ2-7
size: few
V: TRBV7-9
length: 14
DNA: TGTGCCAGCAGCTTAGATCAGGCGAGGGGCGAGCAGTACTTC
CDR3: CASSLDQARGEQYF

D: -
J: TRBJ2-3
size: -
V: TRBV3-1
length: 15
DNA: TGTGCCAGCAGCCAAGTCTCTAACATAGCAGATACGCAGTATTTT
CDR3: CASSQVSNIADTQYF

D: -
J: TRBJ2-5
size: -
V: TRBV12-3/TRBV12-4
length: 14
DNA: TGTGCCAGCAGTTTATTTAGCGTCGGCGAGACCCAGTACTTC
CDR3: CASSLFSVGETQYF

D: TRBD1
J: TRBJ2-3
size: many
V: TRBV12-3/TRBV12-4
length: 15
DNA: TGTGCCAGCAGTTTATCCAGGGGGTCCACAGATACGCAGTATTTT
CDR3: CASSLSRGSTDTQYF

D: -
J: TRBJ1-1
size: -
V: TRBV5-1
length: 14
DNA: TGCGCCAGCAGCGAGGGGACAAGGAACACTGAAGCTTTCTTT
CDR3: CASSEGTRNTEAFF

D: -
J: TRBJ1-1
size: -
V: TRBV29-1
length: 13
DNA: TGCAGCGTTGAAAGTGGACCGAACACTGAAGCTTTCTTT
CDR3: CSVESGPNTEAFF

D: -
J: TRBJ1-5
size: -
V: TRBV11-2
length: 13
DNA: TGTGCCAGCAGCGTCTATAGCAATCAGCCCCAGCATTTT
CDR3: CASSVYSNQPQHF

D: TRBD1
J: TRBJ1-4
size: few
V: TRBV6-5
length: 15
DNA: TGTGCCAGCAGTTACTCGACAGGGGGCTTGGAAAAACTGTTTTTT
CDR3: CASSYSTGGLEKLFF

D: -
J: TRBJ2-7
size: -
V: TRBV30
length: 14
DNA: TGTGCCTGGAGCAGGGGACCACTTCTTGACGAGCAGTACTTC
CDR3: CAWSRGPLLDEQYF